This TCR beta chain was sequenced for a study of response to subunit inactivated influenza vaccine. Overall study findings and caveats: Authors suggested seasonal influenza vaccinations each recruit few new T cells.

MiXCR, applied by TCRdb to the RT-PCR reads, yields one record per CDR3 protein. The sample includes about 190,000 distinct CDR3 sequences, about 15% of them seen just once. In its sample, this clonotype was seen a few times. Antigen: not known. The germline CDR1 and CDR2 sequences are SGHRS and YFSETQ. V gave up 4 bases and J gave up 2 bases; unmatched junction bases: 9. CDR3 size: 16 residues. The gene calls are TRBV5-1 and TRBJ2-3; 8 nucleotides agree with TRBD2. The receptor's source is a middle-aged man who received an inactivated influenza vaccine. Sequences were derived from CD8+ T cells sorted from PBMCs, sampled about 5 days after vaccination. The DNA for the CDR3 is TGCGCCAGCAGCCCTGGTGGCGGGGGGACCACAGATACGCAGTATTTT. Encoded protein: CASSPGGGGTTDTQYF.